What follows are 10 T cell receptor beta chains derived from one specimen sequenced in a study of blood T cell repertoires in COVID-19. Some clones are missing from TCRdb's copy, which holds only in-frame ones; the method was immunoSEQ multiplex PCR. The profile shows about 94,000 clones, about four fifths of them singletons. What was sequenced was peripheral blood. Receptors were obtained from a man in his sixties with acute or convalescent COVID-19.

The chain employs TRBV30 and TRBJ1-5, with TRBD1 identical over 8 bases. V lost 5 bases to trimming and J lost 2 bases; unmatched junction nucleotides: 8. This CDR3 is 15 amino acids long. Germline CDR1 and CDR2: GTSNPN and SVGIG (reference sequence). CDR3 loop: CAWDEQGVGNQPQHF. Written as DNA, the CDR3 is TGTGCCTGGGACGAACAGGGGGTGGGCAATCAGCCCCAGCATTTT.

CDR3 amino acids: CASSTEGAADIQYF. The DNA for the CDR3 is TGTGCCAGCAGTACGGAGGGGGCGGCGGACATTCAGTACTTC. This chain joins TRBV27 and TRBJ2-4, with D perhaps matching TRBD1 (7 bases). With 5 bases removed from V and 8 bases from J, the gap between germline ends came to 16 bases. Germline CDR1 MNHEY, CDR2 SMNVEV (reference sequence). This CDR3 is 14 amino acids long.

V is TRBV10-2 and J is TRBJ2-7, with 8 bases matching TRBD1. The CDR3 totals 14 residues. After removal of 1 base from V and 3 bases from J, the junction contained 2 bases not matched to a gene. Germline CDR1 is WSHSY and CDR2 is SAAADI. The chain's CDR3 is CASSEFGTGYEQYF. As DNA, the CDR3 is TGCGCCAGCAGTGAGTTTGGGACAGGCTACGAGCAGTACTTC.

V usage is TRBV19 and J usage is TRBJ2-5; 9 bases align to TRBD2. Germline CDR1 is LNHDA and CDR2 is SQIVND (reference sequence). The CDR3 runs to 14 residues. V gave up 10 bases and J gave up 2 bases; unmatched junction bases: 8. CDR3 sequence reads: CATGASGVQETQYF. DNA for the CDR3: TGTGCCACAGGGGCTAGCGGGGTTCAAGAGACCCAGTACTTC.

This clone was seen once. CDR3 bases: TGTGCCAGCAGCCGAAACCGGGACAGGGGCTATGGCTACACCTTC. Translated: CASSRNRDRGYGYTF. The chain is built from TRBV6-5 and TRBJ1-2, with 10 bases matching TRBD1. Germline V gene data show CDR1 as MNHEY and CDR2 as SVGAGI. V lost 6 bases to trimming and J lost 4 bases; unmatched junction nucleotides: 8. This CDR3 has 15 residues.

The V call is TRBV6-5, the J call TRBJ1-6; D is uncertain. CDR1 and CDR2 (germline): MNHEY, SVGAGI. The CDR3 runs to 15 residues. Trimming removed 5 bases at V and 7 bases at J, with 15 bases between. CDR3 region: CASSTSTRSNSPLHF. CDR3 DNA sequence: TGTGCCAGCAGTACCTCGACACGGTCCAATTCACCCCTCCACTTT.

Regarding this clone: The junction and the germline gene differ at one end; a read error may be behind it. The chain links TRBV29-1 to TRBJ2-5; possible D gene TRBD2, 6 bases. The CDR3 loop spans 14 amino acids. Germline V CDR1 and CDR2: SQVTM, ANQGSEA. CDR3 loop: CGVVDGSEGETQYF. The CDR3 coding sequence is TGCGGCGTTGTTGACGGGTCGGAGGGGGAGACCCAGTACTTC. The full variable domain, with the rest looked up from reference TRBV29-1 and TRBJ2-5, is SAVISQKPSRDICQRGTSLTIQCQVDSQVTMMFWYRQQPGQSLTLIATANQGSEATYESGFVIDKFPISRPNLTFSTLTVSNMSPEDSSIYLCGVVDGSEGETQYFGPGTRLLVL.

This sequence joins TRBV27 and TRBJ2-2, with 9 bases identical to TRBD1. Trimming cost V 6 bases and J 4 bases; bases outside gene matches: 3. The CDR3 contains 14 residues. CDR1 MNHEY and CDR2 SMNVEV come from the germline V gene (reference sequence). CDR3 DNA sequence: TGTGCCAGCAGACAGGGGGCGGTCACCGGGGAGCTGTTTTTT. Translated, it gives CASRQGAVTGELFF.

The chain employs TRBV18 and TRBJ1-5; D is possibly TRBD1 (6 bases). Trimming left V 6 bases short and J 2 bases short, with 14 bases between. Germline V gene lookup returns CDR1 KGHSH and CDR2 LQKENI. The CDR3 sequence is 15 residues long. CDR3 nucleotides: TGTGCCAGCTCTCCGGACAGACAAGGCAATCAGCCCCAGCATTTT. It is translated as CASSPDRQGNQPQHF.

The V and J genes are TRBV7-3 and TRBJ2-1; D is possibly TRBD1 (5 bases). The V end was cut by 5 bases, the J end by 8 bases, with 13 bases between. The CDR3 is 13 amino acids. Germline CDR1 is SGHTA and CDR2 is FQGTGA. CDR3 sequence (DNA): TGTGCCAGCAGCGCTGTTCAGGGCGATGAGCAGTTCTTC. This codes for CASSAVQGDEQFF.